This T cell receptor (beta chain) was documented in a study of technical replicates of blood from several donors. The CDR3 has 15 amino acids. V lost 6 bases and J lost 4, with 16 bases in between. The germline V gene has CDR1 SGHRS and CDR2 YFSETQ. The repertoire was sequenced with immunoSEQ multiplex PCR; TCRdb's copy has only in-frame clones and lacks some. This repertoire shows approximately 85,000 clones, over 85% found once; its top ten account for 0.2% to 0.3%. The TCR comes from a human donor in good health. The sample comprised T cells isolated from PBMCs. The V and J genes are TRBV5-1 and TRBJ2-2, with a weak D call TRBD2 (6 bases). The chain's CDR3 is CASMLLEGGTGELFF. The CDR3 nucleotides read TGCGCCAGCATGCTCTTAGAGGGAGGCACCGGGGAGCTGTTTTTT.